These 18 T cell receptor beta chains originate from one sample sequenced in a study of blood T cells in healthy people across ages. Using a J-beta primer mix together with a sample-barcoded 5' primer, a second PCR was run for roughly 6 to 11 cycles. TCRdb redid the calling of the 5' RACE reads with MiXCR, one entry per CDR3 protein. The data contain about 640,000 distinct CDR3 sequences, under 70% of them singletons. The sample taken for sequencing was blood. The receptors shown here come from a man aged 55-75 years in good health.

The gene calls are TRBV7-9 and TRBJ1-2; D remains unclear. Germline lookup yields CDR1 SEHNR and CDR2 FQNEAQ (reference sequence). Trimming removed 5 bases from V and 4 bases from J, with 11 bases in between. This CDR3 contains 13 residues. CDR3 sequence reads: CASSPDLGYGYTF. The CDR3 DNA reads TGTGCCAGCAGCCCCGACTTGGGCTATGGCTACACCTTC.

This clonotype was seen a few times. V is TRBV6-1 and J is TRBJ1-1, with D possibly being TRBD1 (5 bases). Germline V gene sequence: CDR1 MNHNS, CDR2 SASEGT. CDR3 length: 15 amino acids. The ends were cut back, 6 bases at V and 3 bases at J, with 17 bases in the middle. In DNA form, the CDR3 reads TGTGCCAGCAGCTGGGACTTTTGGGTATACACTGAAGCTTTCTTT. This sequence encodes CASSWDFWVYTEAFF.

The rearrangement links TRBV12-3 or TRBV12-4 to TRBJ2-7; D perhaps matches TRBD2 (7 bases). The CDR3 is 13 residues long. V was shortened by 7 bases and J by 2 bases, with 12 bases between the two germline ends. CDR3 residues: CASKEGGAYEQYF. The DNA of the CDR3 is TGTGCCAGCAAGGAGGGGGGGGCCTACGAGCAGTACTTC.

The V and J genes are TRBV6-6 and TRBJ2-3, with D tentatively TRBD1 (7 bases). V was cut by 5 bases and J by 0 bases, with 12 bases left in between. This CDR3 has 15 amino acids. CDR1 MNHNY and CDR2 SVGAGI come from the germline V gene (reference sequence). CDR3 region: CASSPGDSSTDTQYF. The DNA for the CDR3 is TGTGCCAGCAGTCCGGGGGACAGCAGCACAGATACGCAGTATTTT.

J is TRBJ2-3 and V is TRBV6-1; TRBD2 matches 7 bases. Germline-derived CDR1 and CDR2 are MNHNS and SASEGT. The CDR3 spans 15 residues. J gave up 1 base and V 6 bases, and 7 bases lay outside the gene matches. The CDR3 reads CASRGEGLGTDTQYF. The CDR3 bases are TGTGCCAGCAGAGGGGAGGGACTCGGCACAGATACGCAGTATTTT.

This chain uses TRBV10-3 with TRBJ2-7; D uncertain. The J call is doubtful: the DNA matches TRBJ2-5 better. CDR3 length equals 12 residues. Germline V CDR1 and CDR2: ENHRY, SYGVKD. CDR3 region: CAISVTEETQYF. For the CDR3, the DNA is TGTGCCATCAGTGTGACCGAAGAGACCCAGTACTTC.

This sequence joins TRBV12-3 or TRBV12-4 and TRBJ2-4; TRBD1 matches 8 bases. The CDR3 length is 16 residues. The ends lost 1 base at V and 4 bases at J; junction bases unmatched: 6. DNA of the CDR3: TGTGCCAGCAGTTTAGTCCCGGGACAGGAAAAAAACATTCAGTACTTC. Its protein product is CASSLVPGQEKNIQYF.

This sequence joins TRBV6-1 and TRBJ1-4; TRBD1 matches at 10 bases. Germline V gives CDR1 MNHNS, CDR2 SASEGT. The V gene end was trimmed by 6 bases and the J gene end by 11 bases; junction bases not matched to a gene: 9. CDR3 length equals 14 residues. The CDR3 coding sequence is TGTGCCAGCAGAAATGACAGGGGGCGCGGGAAACTGTTTTTT. Translation gives CASRNDRGRGKLFF.

This clonotype was observed a handful of times. The rearrangement joins TRBV7-6 to TRBJ2-5, with 13 bases that match TRBD2. In germline, CDR1 is SGHVS, CDR2 FNYEAQ. V dropped 4 bases and J dropped 8; count of bases not matched to a gene: 19. The CDR3 contains 19 residues. The CDR3, as DNA: TGTGCCAGCAGCTCAAAGATGGGACTAGCGGGGCAATATCAACGAACCCAGTACTTC. Translated: CASSSKMGLAGQYQRTQYF. The whole variable domain, remainder taken from reference TRBV7-6 and TRBJ2-5, is GAGVSQSPRYKVTKRGQDVALRCDPISGHVSLYWYRQALGQGPEFLTYFNYEAQQDKSGLPNDRFSAERPEGSISTLTIQRTEQRDSAMYRCASSSKMGLAGQYQRTQYFGPGTRLLVL.

This clonotype was seen once. The chain links TRBV18 to TRBJ2-4; 11 bases agree with TRBD2. The DNA end is a closer match to TRBJ2-7, so the J assignment may be wrong. CDR1 is KGHSH and CDR2 is LQKENI in the germline V gene. The CDR3 has 15 amino acids. CDR3 nucleotides: TGTGCCAGCTCACCGACGACTAGCGGGAAATACGAGCAGTACTTC. Encoded protein: CASSPTTSGKYEQYF.

In this sample, this clonotype turned up a few times. The chain links TRBV21-1 to TRBJ2-7; the table's D call of TRBD2 was not tested on the DNA. TRBV21-1 corresponds to a pseudogene. This CDR3 has 17 amino acids. The CDR3: CASRLPTPGLADYEQYF. The CDR3 DNA is TGTGCCAGCAGACTACCAACTCCGGGACTAGCCGACTACGAGCAGTACTTC.

This clonotype came up a few times. The chain links TRBV20-1 to TRBJ1-6; 8 nucleotides agree with TRBD1. Germline V gene sequence: CDR1 DFQATT, CDR2 SNEGSKA (reference sequence). The CDR3 runs to 13 residues. Trimming cost V 3 bases and J 8 bases; bases outside gene matches: 3. The CDR3 coding sequence is TGCAGTGCTAGTAAGGACAGGGATTCACCCCTCCACTTT. It encodes CSASKDRDSPLHF.

DNA of the CDR3: TGTGCCAGCAGCCAGACAGCCTCTGGAAACACCATATATTTT. This translates into CASSQTASGNTIYF. The V gene is TRBV5-5, the J gene TRBJ1-3, with D perhaps TRBD1 (5 bases). The V gene's germline CDR1 is SGHKS and CDR2 YYEKEE (reference sequence). This CDR3 spans 14 amino acids. The ends were cut back, 4 bases at V and 0 bases at J, with 8 bases in the middle.

The V and J genes are TRBV27 and TRBJ2-5; TRBD2 agrees at 10 bases. The V segment lost 4 bases and the J segment 5 bases; nucleotides outside the gene matches: 4. This CDR3 has 14 amino acids. Germline CDR1 is MNHEY and CDR2 is SMNVEV (reference sequence). The CDR3 loop is CASSSPTSGETQYF. CDR3 coding DNA: TGTGCCAGCAGTTCTCCGACTAGCGGGGAGACCCAGTACTTC.

This clonotype was picked up a small number of times. The CDR3 region is CASSHATGGTRETQYF. CDR3 DNA sequence: TGTGCCAGCAGCCACGCGACAGGGGGGACAAGAGAGACCCAGTACTTC. The chain has TRBV3-1 and TRBJ2-5, with TRBD1 identical over 9 bases. Germline trimming cut 3 bases from V and 4 bases from J; bases unmatched to any gene: 9. CDR3 length equals 16 residues. Germline V gives CDR1 LGHDT, CDR2 YNNKEL (reference sequence).

About this clonotype: A read error may be the cause here, since a much bigger clone is one base away. The genes are TRBV27 and TRBJ1-4; 7 positions match TRBD1. CDR1 and CDR2 from the germline V gene are MNHEY and SMNVEV (reference sequence). The CDR3 runs 14 residues. The ends lost 5 bases at V and 0 bases at J; junction bases unmatched: 0. The CDR3 region is CASSGTATNEKLFF. CDR3 nucleotide sequence: TGTGCCAGCAGTGGGACAGCAACTAATGAAAAACTGTTTTTT.

The rearrangement joins TRBV5-6 to TRBJ2-4, with 8 bases that match TRBD1. Near its end, the DNA agrees better with TRBJ2-7, so the J call may be wrong. CDR1 is SGHDT, CDR2 YYEEEE, per germline. This CDR3 has 14 residues. This CDR3 reads CASSADHTGGEQYF. The DNA for the CDR3 is TGTGCCAGCAGCGCGGATCACACAGGGGGCGAGCAGTACTTC.

This chain connects TRBV5-1 to TRBJ2-1; D unclear. V was clipped by 0 bases and J by 6 bases, with 16 bases between them. Germline V gene sequence: CDR1 SGHRS, CDR2 YFSETQ. The CDR3 has 16 residues. CDR3 sequence (DNA): TGCGCCAGCAGCTTGGATCTTAGCAAGCCGGGCAATGAGCAGTTCTTC. Its translation: CASSLDLSKPGNEQFF.